This TCR beta chain was profiled in a study of blood T cell repertoires in COVID-19. Study details: Sample material is recorded as cDNA or gDNA derived from T cells, B-cell-depleted T cells, or PBMCs.

The repertoire was sequenced with immunoSEQ multiplex PCR; TCRdb's copy has only in-frame clones and lacks some. This table has roughly 380,000 clones, roughly 90% appearing once. The clonotype comes from a woman under 40 who had been exposed to COVID-19. Sequences were obtained from PBMCs or T cells enriched from blood (not recorded which).

The CDR3 DNA follows: TGCAGCGTTGAAGAAAACCAATCCTCCCGGGGGGCCTATGGCTACACCTTC. Its protein product is CSVEENQSSRGAYGYTF. V and J are TRBV29-1 and TRBJ1-2, with a tentative D call TRBD1 (6 bases). Between the trimmed V and J ends, which lost 0 bases and 4 bases, there was a span of 21 bases. Germline values: CDR1 SQVTM, CDR2 ANQGSEA. The CDR3 has 17 amino acids.